The next 25 T cell receptor beta chains were all read from a single sample in a study of cytomegalovirus exposure and HLA in healthy donors. 60 Vbeta and 13 Jbeta primers were used in PCR. Produced via immunoSEQ multiplex PCR; TCRdb's table is partial and in-frame only. The sample table sets out about 140,000 clones. The specimen sequenced was PBMCs. The receptors stem from a male donor in good health and CMV-seronegative.

This chain joins TRBV5-1 and TRBJ2-7; 13 bases match TRBD2. The CDR3 extends over 15 amino acids. Germline values: CDR1 SGHRS, CDR2 YFSETQ. The V segment lost 4 bases and the J segment 1 base; nucleotides outside the gene matches: 2. CDR3 nucleotide sequence: TGCGCCAGCAGCCTGGGACTAGCGGGATCCTACGAGCAGTACTTC. Protein sequence: CASSLGLAGSYEQYF.

For this clone: The junction departs from germline at one end; a sequencing error may be responsible. V usage is TRBV5-1 and J usage is TRBJ1-6; D perhaps matches TRBD1 (6 bases). This CDR3 has 14 amino acids. In germline, CDR1 is SGHRS, CDR2 YFSETQ. CDR3 loop: CASSLDRVTSPLPF. Written as DNA, the CDR3 is TGCGCCAGCAGCTTGGACAGGGTCACCTCACCCCTCCCCTTT. Drawing the rest from reference TRBV5-1 and TRBJ1-6, the complete variable domain is KAGVTQTPRYLIKTRGQQVTLSCSPISGHRSVSWYQQTPGQGLQFLFEYFSETQRNKGNFPGRFSGRQFSNSRSEMNVSTLELGDSALYLCASSLDRVTSPLPFGNGTRLTVT.

V is TRBV19 and J is TRBJ2-6; 10 bases are shared with TRBD1. Germline assignment: CDR1 LNHDA and CDR2 SQIVND (reference sequence). The CDR3 is 19 residues long. The J segment lost 3 bases and the V segment lost 1 base, leaving 9 bases of the junction unmatched. Written as DNA, the CDR3 is TGTGCCAGTAGTATAGGGGCCGGGACAGGGGTTTTTGGGGCCAACGTCCTGACTTTC. Protein: CASSIGAGTGVFGANVLTF.

The CDR3 spells CASMVGQAGQPQHF. Written as DNA, the CDR3 is TGTGCCAGTATGGTGGGACAGGCTGGTCAGCCCCAGCATTTT. This rearrangement joins TRBV19 to TRBJ1-5, with TRBD1 matching 8 bases. The CDR3 loop spans 14 amino acids. The V segment lost 7 bases and the J segment 6 bases; nucleotides outside the gene matches: 8. Per the germline V gene, CDR1 is LNHDA and CDR2 is SQIVND (reference sequence). The complete variable domain, with remaining parts taken from reference TRBV19 and TRBJ1-5, reads DGGITQSPKYLFRKEGQNVTLSCEQNLNHDAMYWYRQDPGQGLRLIYYSQIVNDFQKGDIAEGYSVSREKKESFPLTVTSAQKNPTAFYLCASMVGQAGQPQHFGDGTRLSIL.

The V gene is TRBV20-1, the J gene TRBJ2-1, with TRBD2 as a possible D gene (5 bases). Germline lookup yields CDR1 DFQATT and CDR2 SNEGSKA (reference sequence). V lost 7 bases to trimming and J lost 8 bases, with 12 bases between them. This CDR3 has 11 amino acids. The CDR3 coding sequence is TGCAGTGTAGGTGGGAGCCATGAGCAGTTCTTC. It specifies CSVGGSHEQFF.

The chain has TRBV18 and TRBJ1-1; possibly TRBD1 for D (6 bases). Trimming pared 6 bases from V and 0 bases from J, leaving 11 bases between. The CDR3 totals 14 residues. CDR1 is KGHSH, CDR2 LQKENI, per germline. CDR3 protein: CASSPGALNTEAFF. As DNA, the CDR3 is TGTGCCAGCTCGCCAGGGGCCTTGAACACTGAAGCTTTCTTT.

This rearrangement joins TRBV4-2 to TRBJ2-1; D ambiguous. CDR1 and CDR2 (germline): LGHNA, YNFKEQ. V lost 3 bases and J lost 0, with 9 bases in between. The CDR3 is made up of 15 amino acids. This CDR3 reads CASSHSRSSYNEQFF. The CDR3 DNA reads TGTGCCAGCAGCCATTCCAGAAGCTCCTACAATGAGCAGTTCTTC.

V is TRBV7-6 and J is TRBJ2-2; 9 bases line up with TRBD2. The CDR3 sequence is 18 residues long. CDR1 is SGHVS, CDR2 FNYEAQ, per germline. V gave up 5 bases and J gave up 0 bases; unmatched junction bases: 10. DNA of the CDR3: TGTGCCAGCAGCCCCCAGGCCAGCGGGGGGACGAACACCGGGGAGCTGTTTTTT. This sequence encodes CASSPQASGGTNTGELFF.

The gene calls are TRBV9 and TRBJ1-5; D might be TRBD1 (5 bases). Trimming removed 0 bases at V and 6 bases at J, with 13 bases between. There are 15 residues in the CDR3. Germline CDR1 reads SGDLS; CDR2 reads YYNGEE. For the CDR3, the DNA is TGTGCCAGCAGCGTAGATAGCAGGGAGGGTCAGCCCCAGCATTTT. Protein product: CASSVDSREGQPQHF.

The CDR3 here is CASSIGTAGYTF. The CDR3 DNA follows: TGTGCCAGTAGTATCGGGACTGCCGGCTACACCTTC. V and J are TRBV19 and TRBJ1-2, with D tentatively TRBD1 (5 bases). V was shortened by 3 bases and J by 8 bases, with 10 bases between the two germline ends. Germline V gene sequence: CDR1 LNHDA, CDR2 SQIVND (reference sequence). CDR3 size: 12 residues.

The rearrangement links TRBV4-1 to TRBJ1-1, with D maybe TRBD1 (5 bases). V was shortened by 1 base and J by 1 base, with 10 bases between the two germline ends. The CDR3 runs to 15 residues. The germline gives CDR1 MGHRA, CDR2 YSYEKL. CDR3 sequence (DNA): TGCGCCAGCAGCCAAGCCGACAGAGAGAACACTGAAGCTTTCTTT. Its protein is CASSQADRENTEAFF.

The chain has TRBV2 and TRBJ2-1; no clear D. Germline values: CDR1 SNHLY, CDR2 FYNNEI. This CDR3 has 11 residues. The V end was cut by 8 bases, the J end by 7 bases, with 9 bases between. The CDR3 reads CASLAGNEQFF. Here the CDR3 DNA reads TGTGCCAGCTTAGCCGGGAATGAGCAGTTCTTC.

The chain links TRBV5-8 to TRBJ1-5; TRBD1 is a possible D gene (6 bases). The CDR3 spans 16 residues. The germline gives CDR1 SGHTS, CDR2 YDEGEE. V was clipped by 0 bases and J by 0 bases, with 10 bases between them. Written as DNA, the CDR3 is TGTGCCAGCAGCTTGGCCTTCAGGGGTAGCAATCAGCCCCAGCATTTT. Its translation: CASSLAFRGSNQPQHF.

The rearrangement uses TRBV6-5 and TRBJ1-2; maybe TRBD1 (6 bases). From germline, CDR1 is MNHEY and CDR2 SVGAGI. Trimming took 5 bases from V and 4 from J, leaving 14 bases between them. CDR3 length equals 14 residues. As DNA, the CDR3 is TGTGCCAGCAGTAAGCCGACAGGCATCTATGGCTACACCTTC. This translates into CASSKPTGIYGYTF.

This chain connects TRBV7-3 to TRBJ2-3; D is ambiguous. Per the germline V gene, CDR1 is SGHTA and CDR2 is FQGTGA. V lost 0 bases, J lost 5 bases, and 6 bases lay in between. The CDR3 is 13 amino acids. This CDR3 is CASSLTALDTQYF. CDR3 sequence (DNA): TGTGCCAGCAGCTTAACGGCTCTAGATACGCAGTATTTT.

J is TRBJ2-1 and V is TRBV6-5, with D perhaps matching TRBD1 (5 bases). V dropped 0 bases and J dropped 4 bases, with 7 bases sitting between them. CDR1 and CDR2 (germline): MNHEY, SVGAGI. The CDR3 covers 14 residues. CDR3 amino acids: CASSYSTDYNEQFF. DNA of the CDR3: TGTGCCAGCAGTTACTCGACAGATTACAATGAGCAGTTCTTC.

The chain combines TRBV30 with TRBJ1-1, with D hard to call. Germline CDR1 reads GTSNPN; CDR2 reads SVGIG (reference sequence). Trimming took off 4 bases at V and 1 base at J, with 7 bases between the two ends. This CDR3 contains 12 residues. CDR3 DNA sequence: TGTGCCTGGAAATTTCAGAACACTGAAGCTTTCTTT. As protein: CAWKFQNTEAFF.

This sequence joins TRBV4-1 and TRBJ1-5, with D hard to call. Germline assignment: CDR1 MGHRA and CDR2 YSYEKL. The CDR3 is made up of 16 amino acids. V was clipped by 3 bases and J by 2 bases, with 14 bases between them. Written as DNA, the CDR3 is TGCGCCAGCAGCCACCTTGAGGTTTCTGGCAATCAGCCCCAGCATTTT. It yields the protein CASSHLEVSGNQPQHF.

The rearrangement joins TRBV28 to TRBJ1-5; 8 nucleotides agree with TRBD1. Germline V gene lookup returns CDR1 MDHEN and CDR2 SYDVKM. Trimming cost V 6 bases and J 2 bases; bases outside gene matches: 6. The CDR3 has 15 amino acids. This chain's CDR3 is CASRVGGQGNQPQHF. The DNA for the CDR3 is TGTGCCAGCAGGGTGGGGGGACAGGGCAATCAGCCCCAGCATTTT.

This chain uses TRBV13 with TRBJ1-1, with 10 bases that match TRBD1. The V and J ends lost 5 bases and 0 bases, in that order; junction bases with no gene match: 6. The germline gives CDR1 PRHDT, CDR2 FYEKMQ (reference sequence). The length of the CDR3 is 16 residues. CDR3 in amino acids: CASSPTGQGLNTEAFF. In DNA, the CDR3 is TGTGCCAGCAGCCCCACGGGACAGGGGTTGAACACTGAAGCTTTCTTT.

The chain recombines TRBV5-5 with TRBJ2-2; TRBD2 matches 9 bases. The V segment lost 4 bases and the J segment 3 bases; nucleotides outside the gene matches: 7. Germline V gives CDR1 SGHKS, CDR2 YYEKEE (reference sequence). The CDR3 length is 16 residues. CDR3 DNA sequence: TGTGCCAGCAGCCTGGGAGGACTAGCGTACACCGGGGAGCTGTTTTTT. Protein sequence: CASSLGGLAYTGELFF.

V usage is TRBV5-5 and J usage is TRBJ2-7; D is ambiguous. V was clipped by 0 bases and J by 4 bases, with 17 bases between them. This CDR3 is built from 16 residues. In germline, CDR1 is SGHKS, CDR2 YYEKEE (reference sequence). The CDR3 here is CASSLAGSPPGYEQYF. The CDR3 nucleotides are TGTGCCAGCAGCTTGGCCGGGTCCCCCCCTGGATACGAGCAGTACTTC. Supplemented by reference TRBV5-5 and TRBJ2-7, the full variable domain reads DAGVTQSPTHLIKTRGQQVTLRCSPISGHKSVSWYQQVLGQGPQFIFQYYEKEERGRGNFPDRFSARQFPNYSSELNVNALLLGDSALYLCASSLAGSPPGYEQYFGPGTRLTVT.

The chain links TRBV28 to TRBJ2-1; 8 nucleotides agree with TRBD2. Unmatched junction bases numbered 13, after V lost 9 bases and J lost 6 bases. The CDR3 length is 15 residues. Germline lookup yields CDR1 MDHEN and CDR2 SYDVKM. The CDR3 region is CASQPLAGRSNEQFF. For the CDR3, the DNA is TGTGCCAGTCAACCTTTAGCGGGGAGGAGCAATGAGCAGTTCTTC.

Here the CDR3 DNA reads TGTGCCAGCAGCCAAGATAGGCGGCTTGACAGCACTAATGAAAAACTGTTTTTT. Translated, it gives CASSQDRRLDSTNEKLFF. The chain links TRBV4-2 to TRBJ1-4, with a possible D match to TRBD1 (5 bases). The CDR3 covers 18 residues. The ends were cut back, 0 bases at V and 2 bases at J, with 16 bases in the middle. Germline lookup yields CDR1 LGHNA and CDR2 YNFKEQ.

This chain uses TRBV5-1 with TRBJ1-1; D remains ambiguous. Germline V gives CDR1 SGHRS, CDR2 YFSETQ. This CDR3 is built from 13 residues. V lost 2 bases to trimming and J lost 0 bases, with 5 bases between them. The CDR3 region is CASSLHLNTEAFF. In DNA, the CDR3 is TGCGCCAGCAGCTTACATTTGAACACTGAAGCTTTCTTT.